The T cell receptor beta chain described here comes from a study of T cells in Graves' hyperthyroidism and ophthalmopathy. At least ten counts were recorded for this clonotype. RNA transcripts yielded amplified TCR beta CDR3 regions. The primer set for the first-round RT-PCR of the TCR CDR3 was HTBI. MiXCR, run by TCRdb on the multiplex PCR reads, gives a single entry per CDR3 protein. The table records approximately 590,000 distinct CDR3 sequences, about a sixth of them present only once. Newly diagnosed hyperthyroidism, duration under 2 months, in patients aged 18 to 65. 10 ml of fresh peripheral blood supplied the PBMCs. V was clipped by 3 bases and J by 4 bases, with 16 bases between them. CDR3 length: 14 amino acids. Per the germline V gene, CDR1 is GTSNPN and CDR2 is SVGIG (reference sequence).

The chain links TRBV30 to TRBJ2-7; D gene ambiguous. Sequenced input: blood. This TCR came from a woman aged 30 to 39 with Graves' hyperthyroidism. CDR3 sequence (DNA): TGTGCCTGGAGGCGGCTAGTTGGCTCTTACGAGCAGTACTTC. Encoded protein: CAWRRLVGSYEQYF.